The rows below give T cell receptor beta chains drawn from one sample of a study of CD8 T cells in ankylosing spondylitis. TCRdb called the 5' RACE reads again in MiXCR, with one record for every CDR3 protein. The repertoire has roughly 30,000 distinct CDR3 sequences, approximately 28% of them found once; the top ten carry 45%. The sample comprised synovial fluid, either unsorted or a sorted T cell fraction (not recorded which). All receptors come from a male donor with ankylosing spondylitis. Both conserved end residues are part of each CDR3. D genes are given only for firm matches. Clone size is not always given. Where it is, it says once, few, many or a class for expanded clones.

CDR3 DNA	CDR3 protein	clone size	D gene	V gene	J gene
TGCGCCAGCAGCCAAGAGGCATATTCCACAGATACGCAGTATTTT	CASSQEAYSTDTQYF	many	-	TRBV4-1	TRBJ2-3
TGTGCCATCAATAGCACAGATACGCAGTATTTT	CAINSTDTQYF	few	-	TRBV10-3	TRBJ2-3
TGTGCCAGCAAACCCCCGGCAGAACTCTATGGCTACACCTTC	CASKPPAELYGYTF	-	-	TRBV28	TRBJ1-2
TGTGCCTGGAGTAGGACAGGGGGTAACTATGGCTACACCTTC	CAWSRTGGNYGYTF	-	TRBD1	TRBV30	TRBJ1-2
TGTGCCAGCAGTTTTGGCGGGAAATACACCGGGGAGCTGTTTTTT	CASSFGGKYTGELFF	once	-	TRBV7-9	TRBJ2-2
TGTGCCAGCAGCCCCGGGACAGGGGTTGAGCGGTTCTTC	CASSPGTGVERFF	-	TRBD1	TRBV6-6	TRBJ2-1
TGTGCCAGCAGTTCACAGGGGGGCGAGACCCAGTACTTC	CASSSQGGETQYF	few	TRBD1	TRBV7-9	TRBJ2-5
TGTGCCAGCAGCCAACGGGAAGCGGTTTGGTACGAGCAGTACTTC	CASSQREAVWYEQYF	-	-	TRBV3-1	TRBJ2-7
TGCAGTGCTAGAGACGTGGATCGGCAGTACAATGAGCAGTTCTTC	CSARDVDRQYNEQFF	many	-	TRBV20-1	TRBJ2-1
TGTGCCAGCAGACCCGACAGAGACTTTTACAATGAGCAGTTCTTC	CASRPDRDFYNEQFF	-	-	TRBV6-1	TRBJ2-1